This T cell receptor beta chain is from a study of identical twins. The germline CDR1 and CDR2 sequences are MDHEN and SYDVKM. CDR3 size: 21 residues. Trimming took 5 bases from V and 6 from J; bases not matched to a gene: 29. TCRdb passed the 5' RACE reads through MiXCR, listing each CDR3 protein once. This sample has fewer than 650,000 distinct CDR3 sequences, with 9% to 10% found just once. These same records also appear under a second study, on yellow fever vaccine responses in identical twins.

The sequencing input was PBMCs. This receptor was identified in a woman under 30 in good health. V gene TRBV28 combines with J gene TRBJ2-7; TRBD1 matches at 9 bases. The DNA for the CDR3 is TGTGCCAGCAGTCCTCACCACCCCCGCGGACTCATCAACAGGGGGCCGGGCGAGCAGTACTTC. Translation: CASSPHHPRGLINRGPGEQYF.